These 15 T cell receptor beta chains were sequenced from one sample in a study of T-cell reconstitution after alpha-beta-depleted transplantation in children. This sample's TCRbeta library carried unique molecular identifier barcodes. TCRdb itself ran the PCR reads through MiXCR, one entry per CDR3 protein. This table holds hundreds of thousands of distinct CDR3 sequences, 16% found once. The source was PBMCs from the stem cell graft donor, collected from the stem cell graft. The origin of the receptors is a human donor who donated a stem cell graft to a child with acute myeloid leukemia.

This clonotype was observed many times. The J gene is TRBJ1-2, the V gene TRBV20-1; 10 bases map to TRBD1. V shed 0 bases, J shed 8 bases, and the junction held 9 bases outside the gene matches. This CDR3 is built from 15 residues. The V gene's germline CDR1 is DFQATT and CDR2 SNEGSKA (reference sequence). This CDR3 is CSARDNDRGRRGYTF. The CDR3 nucleotides read TGCAGTGCTAGAGATAACGACAGGGGGCGGCGAGGCTACACCTTC.

Remarks on this clonotype: Possible read error: a much larger clone is one base away. V is TRBV5-1 and J is TRBJ2-7, with a possible D match to TRBD2 (5 bases). This CDR3 is built from 13 residues. Germline loops: CDR1 SGHRS, CDR2 YFSETQ. Trimming stripped 3 bases from V and 10 bases from J, with 17 bases between. CDR3 residues: CASSSKTGIDQYV. In DNA form, the CDR3 reads TGCGCCAGCAGCTCGAAAACCGGGATCGACCAGTACGTC.

This clonotype came up once. V usage is TRBV11-1 and J usage is TRBJ2-2, with no clear D. Germline V lookup: CDR1 SGHAT, CDR2 FQDESV (reference sequence). This CDR3 has 18 amino acids. Trimming stripped 5 bases from V and 0 bases from J, with 19 bases between. CDR3 loop: CASSLPRIGPPNTGELFF. The CDR3 bases are TGTGCCAGCAGCCTCCCTAGGATCGGGCCACCGAACACCGGGGAGCTGTTTTTT.

The V call is TRBV10-3, the J call TRBJ2-5; 7 bases are shared with TRBD1. The V gene's germline CDR1 is ENHRY and CDR2 SYGVKD. With V trimmed by 10 bases and J by 0 bases, 14 bases remained unmatched. This CDR3 has 16 residues. This CDR3 reads CATAHAKQGHQETQYF. CDR3 sequence (DNA): TGTGCCACCGCGCATGCCAAACAGGGGCACCAAGAGACCCAGTACTTC.

Concerning this clonotype: A much larger clone lies one base from this, so it may be a read error. The chain employs TRBV29-1 and TRBJ2-1; 10 positions agree with TRBD1. The CDR3 is 18 residues long. Germline CDR1 SQVTM, CDR2 ANQGSEA. As DNA, the CDR3 is TGCAGCATTGAAGGGGAAATTCGACAGGGGGCTTTCTACAATGAGCAGTTCTTC. Protein sequence: CSIEGEIRQGAFYNEQFF.

This clonotype was seen ten or more times. The chain couples TRBV5-8 to TRBJ1-2; D perhaps matches TRBD1 (5 bases). Germline loops: CDR1 SGHTS, CDR2 YDEGEE. The CDR3 loop spans 12 amino acids. The ends were cut back, 6 bases at V and 6 bases at J, with 12 bases in the middle. The CDR3 region is CASTFGGDGYTF. The CDR3 DNA reads TGTGCCAGCACCTTTGGGGGGGATGGCTACACCTTC.

This clonotype was seen only a few times. The genes are TRBV6-2 or TRBV6-3 and TRBJ1-6; D gene ambiguous. CDR1 MNHEY and CDR2 SVGEGT come from the germline V gene. The ends were cut back, 8 bases at V and 7 bases at J, with 21 bases in the middle. CDR3 length equals 16 residues. The CDR3 sequence is CASGRDGAGGNSPLHF. CDR3 bases: TGTGCCAGCGGGAGAGACGGAGCCGGCGGCAATTCACCCCTCCACTTT.

This clonotype was seen many times. The genes are TRBV7-7 and TRBJ2-5, with unresolved D. Trimming pared 5 bases from V and 2 bases from J, leaving 9 bases between. This CDR3 region has 13 residues. Germline loops: CDR1 SSHAT, CDR2 FNYEAQ (reference sequence). The CDR3 loop is CASSLDAQETQYF. The CDR3 DNA follows: TGTGCCAGCAGCCTTGACGCGCAAGAGACCCAGTACTTC.

The sample holds a few counts of this clonotype. The rearrangement joins TRBV20-1 to TRBJ2-2, with D perhaps matching TRBD1 (5 bases). The CDR3 has 16 residues. The germline CDR1 and CDR2 sequences are DFQATT and SNEGSKA (reference sequence). V was clipped by 2 bases and J by 0 bases, with 13 bases between them. CDR3 protein: CSARRGRVANTGELFF. The CDR3 DNA reads as TGCAGTGCTAGAAGGGGCAGGGTGGCGAACACCGGGGAGCTGTTTTTT.

The V call is TRBV30, the J call TRBJ2-2; TRBD1 is a possible D gene (6 bases). Deletions cut 4 bases from V and 0 bases from J, with 12 bases between. Germline loops: CDR1 GTSNPN, CDR2 SVGIG (reference sequence). The length of the CDR3 is 15 residues. The CDR3 loop is CAWTPWTANTGELFF. The CDR3 DNA reads TGTGCCTGGACCCCCTGGACAGCGAACACCGGGGAGCTGTTTTTT.

This clonotype was seen at least ten times. This chain connects TRBV29-1 to TRBJ1-1; no clear D. Trimming cost V 4 bases and J 0 bases, with 9 bases left between them. CDR1 is SQVTM, CDR2 ANQGSEA, per germline. The CDR3 totals 13 residues. The DNA for the CDR3 is TGCAGCGTTGGTGGCCTCATGAACACTGAAGCTTTCTTT. Amino acids: CSVGGLMNTEAFF.

There are a few counts of this clonotype. CDR3 sequence reads: CASSDLPTGELFF. The CDR3 DNA follows: TGTGCCAGCAGTGACCTACCTACCGGGGAGCTGTTTTTT. The V call is TRBV6-4, the J call TRBJ2-2, with D hard to call. Looked up from germline, CDR1 is MRHNA and CDR2 is SNTAGT. Between the trimmed V and J ends, which lost 2 bases and 5 bases, there was a span of 6 bases. The CDR3 has 13 residues.

The V gene is TRBV5-4, the J gene TRBJ2-2; the match to TRBD1 covers 10 bases. J gave up 9 bases and V 4 bases, and 6 bases lay outside the gene matches. Germline CDR1 reads SGHNT; CDR2 reads YYREEE (reference sequence). This CDR3 has 14 residues. Written as DNA, the CDR3 is TGTGCCAGCAGCGCTGGGACAGGGGTACGGGAGCTGTTTTTT. It translates to CASSAGTGVRELFF.

The chain has TRBV18 and TRBJ2-1, with D tentatively TRBD1 or TRBD2 (5 bases each). Between the trimmed V and J ends, which lost 3 bases and 0 bases, there was a span of 15 bases. CDR1 is KGHSH and CDR2 is LQKENI in the germline V gene. The CDR3 contains 17 residues. The CDR3 nucleotides read TGTGCCAGCTCACCCATACCCTGGGGGAGCTCCTACAATGAGCAGTTCTTC. Its protein is CASSPIPWGSSYNEQFF.

The V gene is TRBV7-9, the J gene TRBJ2-1, with a tentative D call TRBD1 (5 bases). V was trimmed by 2 bases and J by 5 bases, leaving 13 bases between them. The germline V gene encodes CDR1 SEHNR and CDR2 FQNEAQ (reference sequence). This CDR3 is 15 amino acids long. Here the CDR3 DNA reads TGTGCCAGCAGCTTACGTGCAGGGATCCACAATGAGCAGTTCTTC. Translated, it gives CASSLRAGIHNEQFF.